These 9 T cell receptor beta chains came from one sample sequenced in a study of cytomegalovirus exposure and HLA in healthy donors. The PCR employed 60 Vbeta primers together with 13 Jbeta primers. The method was immunoSEQ multiplex PCR; TCRdb's version includes in-frame clones alone and lacks a portion of them. Among more than 110,000 clones listed, less than 85% were seen once. The sample consisted of PBMCs. Receptors originate from a man aged 35-49 years in good health and CMV-seropositive.

The chain is built from TRBV5-4 and TRBJ2-2; the match to TRBD2 covers 8 bases. The CDR3 consists of 14 residues. Germline assignment: CDR1 SGHNT and CDR2 YYREEE (reference sequence). J lost 5 bases, V lost 4 bases, and 4 bases had no gene match. CDR3: CASSLAGETGELFF. The CDR3 nucleotides are TGTGCCAGCAGCCTAGCGGGTGAAACCGGGGAGCTGTTTTTT.

The rearrangement links TRBV21-1 to TRBJ1-3; no check of the table's D call, TRBD1, against the DNA was made. TRBV21-1 is a recognized pseudogene. The CDR3 runs 16 residues. CDR3: CASSRPGTGPGNTIYF. In DNA, the CDR3 is TGTGCCAGCAGCCGTCCCGGGACAGGTCCTGGAAACACCATATATTTT.

CDR3 sequence reads: CASSDFNRGAHEQYF. Here the CDR3 DNA reads TGTGCCAGCAGTGATTTTAACAGGGGTGCCCACGAGCAGTACTTC. V usage is TRBV25-1 and J usage is TRBJ2-7, with 7 bases that match TRBD1. The germline V gene has CDR1 MGHDK and CDR2 SYGVNS. With 3 bases clipped from V and 5 bases from J, the junction kept 10 bases outside the gene matches. The CDR3 has 15 amino acids.

The chain carries TRBV4-1 and TRBJ2-2; 8 bases are shared with TRBD1. CDR3 size: 15 residues. J was trimmed by 6 bases and V by 5 bases; bases with no gene match: 8. CDR1 is MGHRA and CDR2 is YSYEKL in the germline V gene. The CDR3 DNA reads TGCGCCAGCAGCTTCCGACAGGGGACGGCCGGGGAGCTGTTTTTT. Amino acid sequence: CASSFRQGTAGELFF.

The chain employs TRBV2 and TRBJ2-7; 7 positions agree with TRBD1. CDR1 and CDR2 (germline): SNHLY, FYNNEI. J gave up 3 bases and V 0 bases, and 14 bases lay outside the gene matches. CDR3 length equals 18 residues. Here the CDR3 DNA reads TGTGCCAGCAGTGAAGCGCTTACGAGATGGACAGGAGTCTACGAGCAGTACTTC. This codes for CASSEALTRWTGVYEQYF.

The chain combines TRBV27 with TRBJ1-1; 10 nucleotides align to TRBD1. This CDR3 is built from 14 residues. Per germline, CDR1 MNHEY and CDR2 SMNVEV (reference sequence). V was pared by 6 bases and J by 11 bases, with 12 bases of the junction left unmatched. CDR3 bases: TGTGCCAGCAGCGATCCGGGACAGGGGCTCGGGGCTTTCTTT. Translated, it gives CASSDPGQGLGAFF.

This chain links TRBV4-3 with TRBJ2-2; D is uncertain. The germline V gene encodes CDR1 LGHNA and CDR2 YSLEER. V lost 0 bases and J 4 bases, leaving 12 bases between the germline ends. This CDR3 contains 16 residues. The CDR3 nucleotides read TGCGCCAGCAGCCAAGACAGGTTCCGGTCCACCGGGGAGCTGTTTTTT. Amino acid sequence: CASSQDRFRSTGELFF.

The chain is built from TRBV18 and TRBJ1-2; D call uncertain. Trimming shortened V by 5 bases and J by 2 bases, and 12 bases separated the two germline ends. Germline assignment: CDR1 KGHSH and CDR2 LQKENI. The CDR3 contains 14 residues. Here the CDR3 DNA reads TGTGCCAGCTCAGAAAAATGGAGCAACTATGGCTACACCTTC. Protein product: CASSEKWSNYGYTF.

V is TRBV25-1 and J is TRBJ1-2; D unclear. The germline V and J ends were trimmed by 6 bases and 7 bases, with 12 bases remaining between them. The germline CDR1 and CDR2 sequences are MGHDK and SYGVNS. This CDR3 comprises 12 residues. The CDR3 here is CASREAGSGYTF. CDR3 nucleotides: TGTGCCAGCAGGGAAGCAGGATCTGGCTACACCTTC.